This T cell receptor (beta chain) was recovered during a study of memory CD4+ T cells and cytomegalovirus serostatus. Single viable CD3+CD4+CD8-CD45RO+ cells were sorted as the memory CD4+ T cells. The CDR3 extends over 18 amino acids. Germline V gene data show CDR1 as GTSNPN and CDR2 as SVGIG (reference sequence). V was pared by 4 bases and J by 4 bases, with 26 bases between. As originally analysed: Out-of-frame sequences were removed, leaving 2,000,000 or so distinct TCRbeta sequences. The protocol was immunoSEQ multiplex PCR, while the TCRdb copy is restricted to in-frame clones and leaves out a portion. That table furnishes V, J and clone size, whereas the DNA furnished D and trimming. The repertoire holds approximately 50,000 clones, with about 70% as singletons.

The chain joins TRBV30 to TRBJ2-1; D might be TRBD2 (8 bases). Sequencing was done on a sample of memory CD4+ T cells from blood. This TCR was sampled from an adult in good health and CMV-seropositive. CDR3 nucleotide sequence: TGTGCCTGGAACAGGGGCCTCTTGCTAGCGGGCGAGTACAATGAGCAGTTCTTC. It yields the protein CAWNRGLLLAGEYNEQFF.